This record looks at one T cell receptor beta chain sequence and its context. The team produced cDNA through 5'RACE using 10-nucleotide random UMIs. Each CDR3 protein is one row after TCRdb ran MiXCR on the 5' RACE reads. The sample yields around 97,000 distinct CDR3 sequences, 10% to 13% seen once. The data belong to a study of neurological immune-mediated disorders. Time point meaning: longitudinal time-point 3. The J segment lost 5 bases and the V segment lost 6 bases, leaving 12 bases of the junction unmatched. The CDR3 is 17 residues long. Germline values: CDR1 MNHEY, CDR2 SMNVEV (reference sequence).

This chain uses TRBV27 with TRBJ2-7, with 14 bases fitting TRBD2. The sample taken for sequencing was PBMCs. The TCR sequence derives from a female donor with HTLV-1-associated myelopathy (HAM/TSP). The CDR3 is CASSLTSGGALVNEQYF. The CDR3 region has the DNA TGTGCCAGCAGCTTGACTAGCGGGGGGGCCTTGGTTAACGAGCAGTACTTC.